The sequence of this T cell receptor (beta chain) was determined in a study of cytomegalovirus exposure and HLA in healthy donors. Unrecorded immune exposures were likely, despite nominal health at sampling. The CDR3 has 16 amino acids. V was trimmed by 1 base and J by 7 bases, leaving 15 bases between them. From germline, CDR1 is SGHDT and CDR2 YYEEEE. Concerning this clone: Its target is unknown.

Findings of the study overall: Sequencing likely produced, as an artifact, a cluster of highly shared sequence variants. Within an earlier analysis, most TCR beta V segments proved productive either about 87% or about 30% of the time.

Both 60 Vbeta primers and 13 Jbeta primers went into the PCR. Measured with immunoSEQ multiplex PCR; TCRdb has only the in-frame clones, and not every one. The data hold roughly 120,000 clones, with around three quarters observed a single time. This receptor was taken from a man aged 30-40 years in good health and CMV-seropositive. Sequenced material: PBMCs. The chain couples TRBV5-6 to TRBJ1-6; D ambiguous. CDR3: CASSLSRAGWNSPLHF. The DNA of the CDR3 is TGTGCCAGCAGCTTGTCAAGGGCGGGGTGGAATTCACCCCTCCACTTT.